This TCR beta chain originates from a study of metastatic and nonmetastatic thyroid tumors (dated by TCRdb to the early 2020s). For the study in its entirety: Repertoires from peripheral blood and from tumor or nodule tissue samples of malignant and benign thyroid patients were compared. Here is what the overall study found, with its caveats: TCR beta diversity was reported as significantly higher in malignant tumors than in benign nodules, in both blood and tumor samples.

No treatment had been received by any patient before thyroid surgery. Using T-cell receptor beta sequencing, the study looked back at clinical samples from patients collected from about 2011 to 2018. In this sample, this clone turned up many times. What this receptor recognizes is not known. Qualities for individual bases were not recorded, and no much larger clone is one base off. This specimen includes other DNA sequences encoding the same CDR3. Libraries were made using PCR. The sequencer listed for this sample is Illumina HiSeq 4000. High-throughput sequencing was used to profile the CDR3 region of the TCR beta-chain in every patient. Per the original workflow: A classifier to discriminate distant-metastatic papillary thyroid cancer patients was built from CDR3 differences across clinicopathological groups. To measure repertoire diversity the researchers used the Shannon index, while the Morisita-Horn index served to gauge how similar the tumor and blood repertoires were. Using fastp trimming at Q25 and MiXCR clonotype assembly, TCRdb reanalyzed the public sequencing data and kept in-frame beta chains. The V and J calls, along with clone size, are taken from TCRdb and not from the paper's own processing. This sample lists 25,000 to 35,000 clones; more than 15% were detected once. Over 4% of the sample comes from the top ten.

V has 0 bases trimmed and J has 6 bases trimmed; junction bases matching no gene number 1. The cysteine opens and the phenylalanine closes a CDR3 of 15 amino acids. Only CDR3 DNA remains: 45 bases, in frame from the first base. The germline V gene provides CDR1 MRHNA and CDR2 SNTAGT. The TCR sequence derives from a female donor with papillary thyroid cancer or a benign thyroid nodule (not recorded which). Some clones in this sample may be carry-over from other donors' samples. In this chain, TRBV6-4 is recombined with TRBJ2-3, and TRBD2 matches 12 of the central bases. Sequencing was performed on blood. CDR3 loop: CASSDSTSGGDTQYF. The DNA reads as follows: TGTGCCAGCAGTGACTCGACTAGCGGGGGTGATACGCAGTATTTT.